What follows describes a single T cell receptor beta chain. The antigen remains unidentified. TCRdb's copy holds only in-frame clones and misses some; the assay was immunoSEQ multiplex PCR. Of tens of thousands of clones listed, about four fifths were seen once; the top ten hold roughly 0.99%. Trimming removed 5 bases from V and 5 bases from J; junction bases left unmatched: 7. The germline gives CDR1 SGHDT, CDR2 YYEEEE. This CDR3 contains 15 residues. This specimen comes from a study of T cells in narcolepsy. The study's findings and limits: Autoreactive clonotypes reportedly recurred in blood of same and different patients, not controls.

This sequence originates from a human donor with narcolepsy. This chain uses TRBV5-6 with TRBJ2-5; 12 bases align to TRBD1. Sequencing input: CD45RA- memory CD4+ T cells from PBMCs. CDR3 nucleotides: TGTGCCAGCAGACCCCGGGACAGGGGGCGCGAGACCCAGTACTTC. Protein sequence: CASRPRDRGRETQYF. Variable domain in full (rest from reference TRBV5-6 and TRBJ2-5): DAGVTQSPTHLIKTRGQQVTLRCSPKSGHDTVSWYQQALGQGPQFIFQYYEEEERQRGNFPDRFSGHQFPNYSSELNVNALLLGDSALYLCASRPRDRGRETQYFGPGTRLLVL.